What follows are 23 T cell receptor beta chains derived from one specimen sequenced in a study of response to subunit inactivated influenza vaccine. TCRdb analysed the RT-PCR reads with MiXCR anew, one entry per CDR3 protein. Here the sample spans a few hundred thousand distinct CDR3 sequences, approximately 7.8% being singletons. The sequencing here drew on PBMCs from blood, taken less than 30 months after vaccination. These receptors were taken from a man aged 45 to 70 who received an inactivated influenza vaccine.

There are many counts of this clonotype. The chain uses TRBV11-2 and TRBJ2-3; D not certain. Trimming cost V 1 base and J 2 bases, with 10 bases left between them. CDR3 size: 15 residues. Germline loops: CDR1 SGHAT, CDR2 FQNNGV. The CDR3 DNA is TGTGCCAGCAGCTTAGTAATGCTGCCCACAGATACGCAGTATTTT. Protein product: CASSLVMLPTDTQYF.

The V gene is TRBV21-1, the J gene TRBJ2-7; the DNA was not used to check the table's D call, TRBD1. TRBV21-1 is termed a pseudogene. The CDR3 runs 15 residues. CDR3 protein: CASSKGDRGLYEQYF. CDR3 nucleotides: TGTGCCAGCAGCAAAGGTGACAGGGGGCTGTACGAGCAGTACTTC.

This clonotype showed up many times. V usage is TRBV7-2 and J usage is TRBJ1-3; D may be TRBD1 (6 bases). This CDR3 contains 16 residues. CDR1 and CDR2 (germline): SGHTA, FQGNSA. The V and J ends lost 5 bases and 2 bases respectively, with 16 bases between them. The CDR3 region is CASSINQGYPGNTIYF. The CDR3 DNA reads as TGTGCCAGCAGCATTAATCAGGGGTACCCTGGAAACACCATATATTTT.

Comments on this clonotype: Compared with germline, one end of the junction differs, possibly owing to a read error. V gene TRBV7-9 combines with J gene TRBJ2-7; D is ambiguous. Germline values: CDR1 SEHNR, CDR2 FQNEAQ (reference sequence). The CDR3 sequence is 14 residues long. CDR3 nucleotide sequence: TGTGCCAGCGGCTTATCTGACCGACCCTACGAGCAGTACTTC. It yields the protein CASGLSDRPYEQYF.

The table lists this clonotype with a few counts. The CDR3 coding sequence is TGTGCCAGCTCACCGCCGACAGGGGGAGGTTCCACTGAAGCTTTCTTT. This gives the protein CASSPPTGGGSTEAFF. The rearrangement links TRBV18 to TRBJ1-1; 9 bases agree with TRBD1. The CDR3 is made up of 16 amino acids. Per germline, CDR1 KGHSH and CDR2 LQKENI. Unmatched junction bases numbered 9, after V lost 3 bases and J lost 4 bases.

This clonotype was observed many times. V is TRBV24-1 and J is TRBJ2-1, with 10 bases lining up with TRBD2. Per the germline V gene, CDR1 is KGHDR and CDR2 is SFDVKD. Trimming removed 10 bases from V and 5 bases from J; junction bases left unmatched: 7. This CDR3 region has 14 residues. DNA of the CDR3: TGTGCCACAAAGAGCGGGAGGGACCACAATGAGCAGTTCTTC. Amino acid sequence: CATKSGRDHNEQFF.

The chain links TRBV29-1 to TRBJ1-1; D possibly corresponds to TRBD1 (5 bases). Germline assignment: CDR1 SQVTM and CDR2 ANQGSEA. The V and J ends lost 7 bases and 0 bases respectively, with 12 bases between them. The CDR3 totals 13 residues. The CDR3 loop is CSARSGLNTEAFF. The CDR3 DNA reads as TGCAGCGCAAGGTCAGGGCTGAACACTGAAGCTTTCTTT.

The sample holds many counts of this clonotype. The chain is built from TRBV12-3 or TRBV12-4 and TRBJ2-7, with 7 bases lining up with TRBD2. The CDR3 covers 12 residues. Unmatched junction bases numbered 2, after V lost 2 bases and J lost 7 bases. The CDR3 loop is CASSLSGGEQYF. The CDR3 DNA is TGTGCCAGCAGTTTATCGGGGGGAGAGCAGTACTTC.

Only a few counts were recorded for this clonotype. The rearrangement uses TRBV20-1 and TRBJ2-1; no firm D call. Germline V gene data show CDR1 as DFQATT and CDR2 as SNEGSKA (reference sequence). CDR3 size: 10 residues. V was clipped by 3 bases and J by 8 bases, with 5 bases between them. CDR3 amino acids: CSASNDEQFF. The DNA of the CDR3 is TGCAGTGCTAGTAACGATGAGCAGTTCTTC.

This clonotype turned up a few times. V and J are TRBV4-3 and TRBJ1-2; possibly TRBD1 for D (5 bases). The CDR3 runs 15 residues. V was pared by 0 bases and J by 4 bases, with 12 bases between. From germline, CDR1 is LGHNA and CDR2 YSLEER. CDR3 coding DNA: TGCGCCAGCAGCCAAGATAGCAGGGCAGCCTATGGCTACACCTTC. Translated: CASSQDSRAAYGYTF.

This chain connects TRBV3-1 to TRBJ2-2; 11 bases agree with TRBD2. The CDR3 totals 15 residues. Per germline, CDR1 LGHDT and CDR2 YNNKEL (reference sequence). The trim removed 8 bases at V and 7 bases at J, leaving 9 bases unmatched. The CDR3 loop is CASRPGLAAVGELFF. The CDR3 nucleotides read TGTGCCAGCCGCCCGGGACTAGCGGCCGTCGGGGAGCTGTTTTTT.

This sequence joins TRBV20-1 and TRBJ2-7; 11 nucleotides line up with TRBD2. The length of the CDR3 is 14 residues. Germline values: CDR1 DFQATT, CDR2 SNEGSKA (reference sequence). V lost 4 bases and J lost 4; bases outside the gene matches: 6. The CDR3 DNA follows: TGCAGTGCTAAGACTAGCGGGGTCAAGTACGAGCAGTACTTC. Its translation is CSAKTSGVKYEQYF.

This clonotype was detected ten times or more. The V call is TRBV27, the J call TRBJ1-6; 7 bases align to TRBD1. Germline lookup yields CDR1 MNHEY and CDR2 SMNVEV (reference sequence). CDR3 length: 15 residues. J lost 6 bases, V lost 6 bases, and 8 bases had no gene match. The CDR3 nucleotides are TGTGCCAGCAGAACCACAGGGGTGGGTAATTCACCCCTCCACTTT. Protein product: CASRTTGVGNSPLHF.

In this sample, this clonotype turned up a few times. V and J are TRBV4-3 and TRBJ2-4, with D tentatively TRBD1 (5 bases). Germline CDR1 LGHNA, CDR2 YSLEER. Trimming cost V 0 bases and J 1 base, with 13 bases left between them. The length of the CDR3 is 17 residues. The CDR3 bases are TGCGCCAGCAGCCAAGATACCCCAGGGCCCGCCAAAAACATTCAGTACTTC. Protein product: CASSQDTPGPAKNIQYF.

This clonotype was seen repeatedly, ten times or more. The J gene is TRBJ2-3, the V gene TRBV20-1; 7 bases fit TRBD2. This CDR3 spans 16 amino acids. The V segment lost 0 bases and the J segment 0 bases; nucleotides outside the gene matches: 6. In germline, CDR1 is DFQATT, CDR2 SNEGSKA (reference sequence). The CDR3 DNA is TGCAGTGCTAGAGATTACAGCGGGGTTAGCACAGATACGCAGTATTTT. Translation: CSARDYSGVSTDTQYF.

The J gene is TRBJ2-5, the V gene TRBV9; 9 positions agree with TRBD1. The CDR3 runs to 13 residues. Losses at the gene ends were 3 bases for V and 8 bases for J; bases not matched to a gene: 5. Germline V gene data show CDR1 as SGDLS and CDR2 as YYNGEE. CDR3 DNA sequence: TGTGCCAGCAGCGGACTGGACAGGGGAACCCAGTACTTC. It yields the protein CASSGLDRGTQYF.

This clonotype has ten or more counts. The chain joins TRBV20-1 to TRBJ2-4; D perhaps matches TRBD1 (5 bases). The V gene's germline CDR1 is DFQATT and CDR2 SNEGSKA (reference sequence). The CDR3 loop spans 13 amino acids. Deletions cut 1 base from V and 9 bases from J, with 13 bases between. The CDR3, as DNA: TGCAGTGCTAGAGTTCAGGGTCTAGGCATTCAGTACTTC. As protein: CSARVQGLGIQYF.

The table lists this clonotype with a few counts. The chain combines TRBV12-3 or TRBV12-4 with TRBJ1-3, with a possible D match to TRBD1 (6 bases). The length of the CDR3 is 14 residues. V lost 3 bases and J lost 1, with 7 bases in between. The CDR3 nucleotides are TGTGCCAGCAGTTTTGGACAGTCTGGAAACACCATATATTTT. Residues: CASSFGQSGNTIYF.

This clonotype was recorded a few times. The chain joins TRBV12-3 or TRBV12-4 to TRBJ2-7; 8 nucleotides align to TRBD2. This CDR3 is built from 13 residues. After removal of 2 bases from V and 6 bases from J, the junction contained 3 bases not matched to a gene. As DNA, the CDR3 is TGTGCCAGCAGTTTAAAGGCGGGGGGCGAGCAGTACTTC. Its protein product is CASSLKAGGEQYF.

As regards this clonotype: Just one base apart from a much larger clone, this may be a read error. The V and J genes are TRBV5-6 and TRBJ1-5, with D perhaps TRBD1 (5 bases). Looked up from germline, CDR1 is SGHDT and CDR2 is YYEEEE. V lost 1 base and J 10 bases, leaving 12 bases between the germline ends. CDR3 length equals 13 residues. CDR3 DNA sequence: TGTGCCAGCAGCTTGATGGGGGAGCATCCCCAGCATTTT. Its translation is CASSLMGEHPQHF.

The J gene is TRBJ1-1, the V gene TRBV6-2 or TRBV6-3, with 9 bases fitting TRBD1. J lost 4 bases, V lost 5 bases, and 5 bases had no gene match. This CDR3 is built from 14 residues. Germline V lookup: CDR1 MNHEY, CDR2 SVGEGT. Here the CDR3 DNA reads TGTGCCAGCAGTAAACAGGGGGCGAGCACTGAAGCTTTCTTT. Protein product: CASSKQGASTEAFF.

A note on this clonotype: One end of the junction fails to match germline, which may point to a read error. The chain couples TRBV6-2 or TRBV6-3 to TRBJ1-1; D is unclear. Per germline, CDR1 MNHEY and CDR2 SVGEGT. The CDR3 spans 13 residues. The CDR3 reads CTSSPLGENKAFF. In nucleotides, the CDR3 is TGTACCAGCAGCCCCCTCGGAGAGAATAAAGCTTTCTTT.

This clonotype was observed at least ten times. This CDR3 reads CASSVEGSSYEQYF. The CDR3 DNA follows: TGTGCCAGCAGTGTGGAGGGGAGCTCCTACGAGCAGTACTTC. The chain is built from TRBV2 and TRBJ2-7; the D gene is possibly TRBD2 (6 bases). CDR3 length: 14 residues. V lost 4 bases and J 0 bases, leaving 10 bases between the germline ends. CDR1 is SNHLY, CDR2 FYNNEI, per germline.